The entry below gives a single TCR beta chain sequence along with its context. Antigen: not known. Once obtained from cultured CD4+ T cells, the DNA was sequenced using the Oncomine TCR Beta short-read assay. TCRdb re-called the PCR reads with MiXCR, one entry per CDR3 protein. Of about 18,000 distinct CDR3 sequences in the sample, nearly 60% were seen once. Documented treatment: roughly 10-day PBMC culture with coronavirus spike peptide pools or control peptides (ViraFEST assay). ViraFEST used peptide pools to expand antigen-specific T cells before TCR sequencing. This specimen comes from a study of vaccination and CD4 T cells after COVID-19. Looking at the study overall: The authors gave control cultures a CEFX pool, an HIV-1 Nef pool, or no peptide.

Trimming shortened V by 6 bases and J by 5 bases, and 16 bases separated the two germline ends. Germline V lookup: CDR1 SGHTA, CDR2 FQGNSA. The CDR3 totals 15 residues. The chain is built from TRBV7-2 and TRBJ1-4; tentative D call: TRBD1 (6 bases). This sequence originates from a human donor who had recovered from COVID-19. The sample was CD4+ T cells from blood, cultured in vitro, taken before SARS-CoV-2 vaccination. The CDR3 coding sequence is TGTGCCAGCAGTCCGGGAGACAGGAGGAATGAAAAACTGTTTTTT. It translates to CASSPGDRRNEKLFF.